This T cell receptor beta chain derives from a study of control samples from healthy donors and cancer patients. Assay used: immunoSEQ multiplex PCR; TCRdb lists only in-frame clones, some missing. The sample has around 180,000 clones, more than 85% seen once. The germline V and J ends were trimmed by 4 bases and 4 bases, with 8 bases remaining between them. Germline CDR1 is SQVTM and CDR2 is ANQGSEA. There are 12 residues in the CDR3. The receptor's source is a woman between 35 and 50 years old in good health. The chain joins TRBV29-1 to TRBJ2-1; D ambiguous. The specimen was blood. In DNA form, the CDR3 reads TGCAGCGTTGCCGCGGATTACAATGAGCAGTTCTTC. Translating gives CSVAADYNEQFF.